One sample yielded the 8 T cell receptor beta chains listed below, sequenced in a study of shared T cell receptors in the human thymus. Here immunoSEQ multiplex PCR was the method, and the copy in TCRdb shows in-frame clones only, minus some. The sample yields approximately 760,000 clones, over 75% seen once. Separately, the same data were catalogued under a study of human thymus T cells.

Sequenced input: thymocytes. These receptors were taken from a girl less than two years old with a congenital heart defect.

The rearrangement uses TRBV10-3 and TRBJ2-3; 12 bases are a match to TRBD2. Germline V lookup: CDR1 ENHRY, CDR2 SYGVKD. V trimming: 3 bases; J trimming: 5 bases; junction bases outside the gene matches: 9. The CDR3 has 17 amino acids. CDR3 residues: CAISDNLAGGLEDTQYF. The CDR3 coding sequence is TGTGCCATCAGTGATAACCTAGCGGGGGGGCTTGAAGATACGCAGTATTTT.

In its sample, this clone was seen a few times. V is TRBV5-1 and J is TRBJ1-1; maybe TRBD1 (5 bases). Germline V gives CDR1 SGHRS, CDR2 YFSETQ. The CDR3 runs 18 residues. V dropped 2 bases and J dropped 0 bases, with 20 bases sitting between them. CDR3 sequence (DNA): TGCGCCAGCAGCTTCGGAATAAGGGGTTTCCCAATGAACACTGAAGCTTTCTTT. It is translated as CASSFGIRGFPMNTEAFF.

The V call is TRBV5-6, the J call TRBJ2-2; a possible D gene is TRBD1 (5 bases). In germline, CDR1 is SGHDT, CDR2 YYEEEE. CDR3 length: 14 amino acids. V was pared by 1 base and J by 7 bases, with 11 bases between. CDR3 region: CASSLSGWDGELFF. CDR3 DNA sequence: TGTGCCAGCAGCTTGTCAGGGTGGGACGGGGAGCTGTTTTTT.

The gene calls are TRBV30 and TRBJ1-1; 10 bases are shared with TRBD1. The germline gives CDR1 GTSNPN, CDR2 SVGIG (reference sequence). The trim removed 0 bases at V and 7 bases at J, leaving 5 bases unmatched. CDR3 length: 14 residues. CDR3 loop: CAWSVGRDRGEAFF. The CDR3, as DNA: TGTGCCTGGAGTGTAGGACGGGACAGGGGTGAAGCTTTCTTT.

The gene calls are TRBV18 and TRBJ1-1, with D possibly being TRBD1 (5 bases). The CDR3 extends over 12 amino acids. With 2 bases removed from V and 10 bases from J, the gap between germline ends came to 11 bases. Germline V gene lookup returns CDR1 KGHSH and CDR2 LQKENI. Written as DNA, the CDR3 is TGTGCCAGCTCACCAGCCCAGGGTGGAGCTTTCTTT. Translating gives CASSPAQGGAFF.

The chain couples TRBV9 to TRBJ2-5, with 10 bases matching TRBD2. The CDR3 runs 15 residues. Losses at the gene ends were 5 bases for V and 0 bases for J; bases not matched to a gene: 4. CDR1 and CDR2 (germline): SGDLS, YYNGEE. CDR3 bases: TGTGCCAGCAGTCTAGCGGGGGAGTACCAAGAGACCCAGTACTTC. It is translated as CASSLAGEYQETQYF.

This clone was detected only a few times. J is TRBJ1-2 and V is TRBV5-6, with 8 bases matching TRBD1. This CDR3 is built from 16 residues. The J segment lost 0 bases and the V segment lost 4 bases, leaving 8 bases of the junction unmatched. CDR1 is SGHDT, CDR2 YYEEEE, per germline. CDR3 in amino acids: CASSPGTGTTNYGYTF. CDR3 coding DNA: TGTGCCAGCAGCCCCGGGACAGGAACTACTAACTATGGCTACACCTTC.

This clone has only one observation. The CDR3 loop reads CASSRFGGAEAFF. CDR3 in DNA: TGTGCCAGCAGCCGATTTGGAGGGGCTGAAGCTTTCTTT. V and J are TRBV7-6 and TRBJ1-1; D is possibly TRBD1 (5 bases). The germline V gene encodes CDR1 SGHVS and CDR2 FNYEAQ. Trimming stripped 5 bases from V and 6 bases from J, with 13 bases between. CDR3 length: 13 residues.